This T cell receptor (beta chain) is from a study of blood T cell repertoires in COVID-19. Looking at the study overall: COVID-19 samples collected from the United States, Italy and Spain covered acute and convalescent phases.

Method: immunoSEQ multiplex PCR; TCRdb's copy keeps in-frame clones and lacks some. The sample has around 700,000 clones; 70% to 90% are singletons. The ends lost 6 bases at V and 6 bases at J; junction bases unmatched: 6. The CDR3 runs 14 residues. The germline V gene encodes CDR1 MNHEY and CDR2 SVGAGI. V gene TRBV6-5 combines with J gene TRBJ2-2; TRBD1 agrees at 8 bases. The sample comprised peripheral blood. This receptor was taken from a woman aged 18 to 35 with acute or convalescent COVID-19. The CDR3 loop is CASRGQGASGELFF. The CDR3 nucleotides read TGTGCCAGCAGAGGACAGGGAGCTTCCGGGGAGCTGTTTTTT.